This T cell receptor beta chain was obtained from a study of cytomegalovirus exposure and HLA in healthy donors. The CDR3 consists of 15 residues. Per the germline V gene, CDR1 is SGHVS and CDR2 is FQNEAQ. J gave up 3 bases and V 4 bases, and 6 bases lay outside the gene matches. It was with 60 Vbeta and 13 Jbeta primers that the PCR ran. TCRdb keeps only in-frame clones here, not all; method: immunoSEQ multiplex PCR. Its clone listing holds roughly 78,000 clones. The chain links TRBV7-8 to TRBJ2-7; 10 positions agree with TRBD1. The receptor was derived from a man in his forties in good health and CMV-seronegative. Sequencing was performed on PBMCs. CDR3 residues: CASSWWGDRGYEQYF. The CDR3 DNA follows: TGTGCCAGCAGCTGGTGGGGGGACAGGGGCTACGAGCAGTACTTC. Using reference TRBV7-8 and TRBJ2-7 for the parts outside the CDR3, the full variable domain is GAGVSQSPRYKVAKRGQDVALRCDPISGHVSLFWYQQALGQGPEFLTYFQNEAQLDKSGLPSDRFFAERPEGSVSTLKIQRTQQEDSAVYLCASSWWGDRGYEQYFGPGTRLTVT.